The present TCR beta chain was sequenced within a study of spatial heterogeneity in lung cancer. For the study at large: Approximately 70 TRACERx patients with early, untreated non-small cell lung cancer donated samples. Sequencing of follow-up PBMC samples took place when they were available, at a median of around two years after resection.

With V trimmed by 0 bases and J by 1 base, 3 bases remained unmatched. The germline V gene encodes CDR1 LGHNA and CDR2 YNFKEQ. The CDR3 consists of 16 residues. The time point was: blood at routine non-recurrence follow-up after resection. Each molecule of TCR cDNA was tagged with one unique molecular identifier. One entry per CDR3 protein results from TCRdb running MiXCR on the 5' RACE reads. The sample has approximately 43,000 distinct CDR3 sequences, approximately 10% seen once. This clonotype was observed a handful of times. Its target is unknown. Findings and limits, study-wide: Blood carried ubiquitous expanded tumor TCRs more at resection than follow-up.

The specimen was PBMCs, collected at follow-up. This chain uses TRBV4-2 with TRBJ1-5; 7 nucleotides match TRBD1. The receptor's source is a female donor with early-stage non-small cell lung cancer. The CDR3: CASSQDEQGSNQPQHF. The CDR3 DNA is TGTGCCAGCAGCCAAGATGAACAGGGGAGCAATCAGCCCCAGCATTTT.